The 14 T cell receptor beta chains below come from one sample, sequenced in a study of identical twins. TCRdb ran MiXCR on the 5' RACE reads and lists one entry per CDR3 protein. The sample carries about 240,000 distinct CDR3 sequences, roughly 10% recorded once. Sequencing was carried out using memory T cells sorted from blood. The source of these receptors is a man aged 50-59 years in good health.

This clonotype was seen many times. For the CDR3, the DNA is TGTGCCAGCAGTTTATCGGGCGGGAGGGGATCCTACGAGCAGTACTTC. Translation: CASSLSGGRGSYEQYF. This rearrangement joins TRBV28 to TRBJ2-7; 9 nucleotides line up with TRBD2. Trimming at V came to 1 base and at J to 1 base, leaving 5 bases not matched to a gene. Germline CDR1 MDHEN, CDR2 SYDVKM. The CDR3 loop spans 16 amino acids.

Comment on this clonotype: This sequence may be a read error, since a much larger clone differs from it by one base. The V gene is TRBV7-2, the J gene TRBJ1-1; D is perhaps TRBD1 (6 bases). The CDR3 has 14 amino acids. CDR1 is SGHTA, CDR2 FQGNSA, per germline. With 5 bases removed from V and 0 bases from J, the gap between germline ends came to 10 bases. CDR3 sequence: CASSRGQLNTEAFF. The CDR3 nucleotides are TGTGCCAGCAGCCGAGGACAGCTGAACACTGAAGCTTTCTTT.

This clonotype was counted between two and nine times. The rearrangement joins TRBV20-1 to TRBJ2-1; D ambiguous. The CDR3 has 14 residues. The V and J ends lost 2 bases and 2 bases respectively, with 10 bases between them. Germline CDR1 DFQATT, CDR2 SNEGSKA (reference sequence). CDR3 nucleotide sequence: TGCAGTGCTAGATCCAGCAGACCCTACAATGAGCAGTTCTTC. This encodes CSARSSRPYNEQFF.

The sample holds a few counts of this clonotype. The chain has TRBV10-3 and TRBJ2-4; D tentatively reads TRBD1 or TRBD2 (5 bases each). V was clipped by 1 base and J by 0 bases, with 13 bases between them. The CDR3 contains 17 residues. Germline lookup yields CDR1 ENHRY and CDR2 SYGVKD. The CDR3 DNA reads as TGTGCCATCAGTGAGTTGGGACCGGTTGGAGCCAAAAACATTCAGTACTTC. The encoded protein is CAISELGPVGAKNIQYF.

This clonotype was seen ten or more times. The genes are TRBV4-2 and TRBJ2-7; 9 bases line up with TRBD2. Germline-derived CDR1 and CDR2 are LGHNA and YNFKEQ. Germline trimming cut 4 bases from V and 2 bases from J; bases unmatched to any gene: 6. CDR3 size: 15 residues. CDR3 loop: CASSPIAGAAYEQYF. The DNA of the CDR3 is TGTGCCAGCAGCCCCATAGCGGGGGCCGCCTACGAGCAGTACTTC.

This clonotype showed up many times. The chain has TRBV28 and TRBJ2-1; TRBD2 matches 8 bases. CDR3 size: 15 residues. In germline, CDR1 is MDHEN, CDR2 SYDVKM. V lost 6 bases, J lost 3 bases, and 7 bases stayed unmatched. CDR3 sequence: CASRFSGAYYNEQFF. For the CDR3, the DNA is TGTGCCAGCAGATTTAGCGGGGCATACTACAATGAGCAGTTCTTC. The complete variable domain, with remaining parts taken from reference TRBV28 and TRBJ2-1, reads DVKVTQSSRYLVKRTGEKVFLECVQDMDHENMFWYRQDPGLGLRLIYFSYDVKMKEKGDIPEGYSVSREKKERFSLILESASTNQTSMYLCASRFSGAYYNEQFFGPGTRLTVL.

The chain is built from TRBV27 and TRBJ2-7; D call uncertain. Trimming pared 0 bases from V and 3 bases from J, leaving 12 bases between. The CDR3 has 15 residues. The germline CDR1 and CDR2 sequences are MNHEY and SMNVEV (reference sequence). The chain's CDR3 is CASSLSAALFYEQYF. DNA of the CDR3: TGTGCCAGCAGTTTATCGGCGGCCCTCTTCTACGAGCAGTACTTC.

In regard to this clonotype: A clone one base away is much larger, so this may be a read error. This chain joins TRBV7-2 and TRBJ1-6; tentatively, D is TRBD1 (6 bases). Germline V gives CDR1 SGHTA, CDR2 FQGNSA. The CDR3 sequence is 15 residues long. The CDR3 region is CASSLGADRNSPLRF. CDR3 nucleotide sequence: TGTGCCAGCAGCTTAGGGGCAGACAGGAATTCACCCCTCCGCTTT.

The chain is built from TRBV4-2 and TRBJ2-1; 9 nucleotides match TRBD2. CDR1 is LGHNA and CDR2 is YNFKEQ in the germline V gene. This CDR3 is 14 amino acids long. The trim removed 4 bases at V and 8 bases at J, leaving 6 bases unmatched. The CDR3: CASSPRVAGDEQFF. The DNA for the CDR3 is TGTGCCAGCAGCCCCCGGGTAGCGGGGGATGAGCAGTTCTTC.

This clonotype was detected ten times or more. The V call is TRBV20-1, the J call TRBJ2-3; no clear D gene. Germline loops: CDR1 DFQATT, CDR2 SNEGSKA (reference sequence). The CDR3 length is 16 residues. V lost 0 bases and J 3 bases, leaving 16 bases between the germline ends. CDR3 bases: TGCAGTGCTAGAGACTACCGGGTCCTAGGGACAGATACGCAGTATTTT. This codes for CSARDYRVLGTDTQYF.

The chain has TRBV9 and TRBJ2-7, with 7 bases fitting TRBD1. Germline loops: CDR1 SGDLS, CDR2 YYNGEE. The ends lost 0 bases at V and 2 bases at J; junction bases unmatched: 5. The length of the CDR3 is 15 residues. Here the CDR3 reads CASSVGPDRAYEQYF. The CDR3 region has the DNA TGTGCCAGCAGCGTAGGACCCGACAGGGCCTACGAGCAGTACTTC.

The CDR3 region has the DNA TGTGCCAGCAGCATACAGGGGGGCGGCACCGGGGAGCTGTTTTTT. Translation: CASSIQGGGTGELFF. The chain combines TRBV6-1 with TRBJ2-2, with 8 positions matching TRBD1. CDR1 and CDR2 (germline): MNHNS, SASEGT. Germline trimming cut 6 bases from V and 4 bases from J; bases unmatched to any gene: 7. The CDR3 contains 15 residues.

This clonotype was seen more than once but under ten times. The J gene is TRBJ2-6, the V gene TRBV12-3 or TRBV12-4, with 7 bases matching TRBD1. J lost 3 bases, V lost 5 bases, and 10 bases had no gene match. The CDR3 has 17 amino acids. The CDR3 region has the DNA TGTGCCAGCAGTGACAGGGTGTTAAGCTTTGGGGCCAACGTCCTGACTTTC. Its translation: CASSDRVLSFGANVLTF.

This clonotype was seen only a few times. The rearrangement uses TRBV5-4 and TRBJ2-7, with TRBD2 identical over 7 bases. Trimming cost V 1 base and J 3 bases; bases outside gene matches: 1. CDR1 and CDR2 (germline): SGHNT, YYREEE (reference sequence). CDR3 length: 13 amino acids. The CDR3 loop reads CASSLPSGYEQYF. The DNA for the CDR3 is TGTGCCAGCAGCTTGCCTAGCGGCTACGAGCAGTACTTC.